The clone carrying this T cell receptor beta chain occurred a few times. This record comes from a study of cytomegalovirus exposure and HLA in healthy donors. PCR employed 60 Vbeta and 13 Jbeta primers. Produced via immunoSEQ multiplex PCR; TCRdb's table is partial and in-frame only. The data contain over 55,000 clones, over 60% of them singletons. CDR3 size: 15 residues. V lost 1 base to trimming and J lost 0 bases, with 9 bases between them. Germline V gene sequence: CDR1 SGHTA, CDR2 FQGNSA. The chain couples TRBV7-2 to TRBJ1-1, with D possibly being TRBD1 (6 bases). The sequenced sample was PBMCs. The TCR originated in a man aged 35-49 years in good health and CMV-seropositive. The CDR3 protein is CASSLGAGVNTEAFF. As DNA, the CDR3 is TGTGCCAGCAGCTTAGGGGCAGGGGTGAACACTGAAGCTTTCTTT.